The present entry profiles one TCR beta chain with its context. What it binds is unknown. The germline CDR1 and CDR2 sequences are MGHRA and YSYEKL. Unmatched junction bases numbered 14, after V lost 0 bases and J lost 6 bases. The CDR3 sequence is 19 residues long. Healthy bone marrow donors formed the donor group. This PCR relied on a set of 60 Vbeta primers and 13 Jbeta primers. Some clones are missing from TCRdb's copy, which holds only in-frame ones; the method was immunoSEQ multiplex PCR. Of about 160,000 clones listed, about 80% are singletons. The data are from a study of cytomegalovirus exposure and HLA in healthy donors. Regarding the study as a whole: Available immune exposure information covered CMV serostatus only.

The receptor's source is a man younger than 40 in good health and CMV-seronegative. Material: PBMCs. The chain employs TRBV4-1 and TRBJ2-1, with 10 positions matching TRBD2. In DNA, the CDR3 is TGCGCCAGCAGCCAAGATGGCCCGCTCCCTAGCGGGAGAACCAATGAGCAGTTCTTC. Translation: CASSQDGPLPSGRTNEQFF.